This is a list of T cell receptor beta chains from one sample in a study of CD8+ T cells in alopecia areata. Libraries were prepared by immunoSEQ multiplex PCR; TCRdb keeps only in-frame clonotypes and omits some of them. The sample lists 110,000 or so clones, roughly 56% occurring once. Specimen: CD4+ T cells sorted from blood, collected at week 24, from a patient treated with tofacitinib. These receptors were obtained from a human donor with alopecia areata. CDR3s leave out the opening cysteine and the closing phenylalanine or tryptophan. Not every row has a clone size; where given, it reads once, few, many or a size class.

TRBJ2-7 - TRBV27 14 ASSISSGRSFYEQY
TRBJ2-5 few TRBV4-3 13 ASSQDDVPQETQY
TRBJ2-2 - TRBV7-8 13 ASSPVGQNTGELF
TRBJ2-3 few TRBV2 12 ASRWLAPADTQY
TRBJ2-7 few TRBV29-1 12 SVDRTGNGYEQY
TRBJ2-2 once TRBV5-1 11 ASTPSGAGELF
TRBJ2-1 - TRBV9 14 ASSQPSGVTFNEQF
TRBJ2-7 - TRBV15 12 ATSRDLKSYEQY
TRBJ2-3 - TRBV7-6 14 ASSLLTSGSTDTQY
TRBJ2-6 few TRBV29-1 13 SVENPGSQVNVLT
TRBJ1-1 once TRBV5-1 11 ASSSALNTEAF
TRBJ2-1 - TRBV11-2 14 ASSLPGLAGAGEQF
TRBJ1-3 few TRBV7-9 14 ASSPPGLSEGNTIY
TRBJ2-1 - TRBV4-2 10 ASSPQGNEQF
TRBJ2-7 - TRBV18 10 ASSRDRYEQY
TRBJ1-2 - TRBV9 11 ASSLDSGYGYT
TRBJ2-7 - TRBV29-1 12 SAAPQGSSYEQY
TRBJ2-7 - TRBV29-1 15 SVEDRGSGGKGYEQY
TRBJ2-5 - TRBV5-1 12 ASSRGTGQETQY
TRBJ1-1 - TRBV29-1 11 SVESDRGTEAF
TRBJ1-6 - TRBV7-9 12 ASGPGTGISPLH
TRBJ2-1 - TRBV2 12 ASRPGPSKLEQF
TRBJ1-1 - TRBV6-6 12 ASSLDRGDTEAF
TRBJ1-1 - TRBV7-9 12 ASSPQGARTEAF
TRBJ1-1 - TRBV27 13 ASSLSAGVGTEAF
TRBJ1-6 - TRBV5-1 14 ASSIKPGQGVSPLH
TRBJ2-1 - TRBV4-2 20 ASSQGGFSGTGGFQFGNEQF
TRBJ1-3 - TRBV29-1 9 SVVVGNTIY
TRBJ1-1 - TRBV5-6 9 ASRRQTEAF
TRBJ2-7 - TRBV25-1 11 ASRDPGGYEQY
TRBJ1-3 many TRBV5-1 14 ASSLSTGSDGNTIY
TRBJ2-7 - TRBV15 12 ATSRGTGNGEQY
TRBJ1-1 - TRBV11-2 11 ASSLVDGTEAF
TRBJ1-2 - TRBV7-2 12 ASSLRSANYGYT
TRBJ2-5 - TRBV7-9 11 ASSLSYQETQY
TRBJ2-2 - TRBV29-1 12 SGSMDSYTGELF
TRBJ2-5 - TRBV2 11 ASDREPQETQY
TRBJ2-5 - TRBV6-6 11 ASSGPSTETQY
TRBJ2-2 - TRBV29-1 14 SVKGLAGRHGGELF
TRBJ1-4 - TRBV7-2 13 ASSPQQGRNEKLF
TRBJ1-2 few TRBV7-9 13 ASSPPAVRTNGYT
TRBJ2-7 - TRBV11-1 11 ASSRGQGYEQY
TRBJ1-3 few TRBV2 11 ASMVGSGNTIY
TRBJ2-5 few TRBV4-1 13 ASSQDGSSGSPQY